The T cell receptor beta chain described here comes from a study of T-cell reconstitution after alpha-beta-depleted transplantation in children. V was pared by 1 base and J by 4 bases, with 10 bases between. The length of the CDR3 is 14 residues. A TCRbeta library incorporating unique molecular identifiers was prepared. Using its own MiXCR run on the PCR reads, TCRdb lists one record per CDR3 protein. The sample records 500,000 or so distinct CDR3 sequences, over 25% being singletons. The chain employs TRBV12-3 or TRBV12-4 and TRBJ1-2; perhaps TRBD1 as D (5 bases). The starting material was PBMCs from the stem cell graft donor, obtained from the stem cell graft. This TCR came from a human donor who donated a stem cell graft to a child with aplastic anemia. CDR3 DNA sequence: TGTGCCAGCAGTTTAGTAGGGGACTTCTATGGCTACACCTTC. This gives the protein CASSLVGDFYGYTF.